This T cell receptor beta chain is drawn from a study of cytomegalovirus exposure and HLA in healthy donors. The CDR3 spans 12 residues. Trimming removed 8 bases at V and 8 bases at J, with 15 bases between. The germline gives CDR1 LNHDA, CDR2 SQIVND (reference sequence). The primer mix had 60 Vbeta and 13 Jbeta primers. TCRdb keeps only in-frame clones here, not all; method: immunoSEQ multiplex PCR. The data hold fewer than 150,000 clones, with around three quarters observed a single time. V gene TRBV19 combines with J gene TRBJ1-2; TRBD1 is a possible D gene (6 bases). Sequencing was performed on PBMCs. The receptor was derived from a woman aged 40 to 50 in good health and CMV-seropositive. CDR3 bases: TGTGCCAGTGGGACACCGAGGTGGGGCTACACCTTC. Translation gives CASGTPRWGYTF.